This TCR beta chain was identified during a study of T-cell memory formation after mild COVID-19. Germline V gives CDR1 SGHTA, CDR2 FQGTGA. V was shortened by 1 base and J by 2 bases, with 11 bases between the two germline ends. The CDR3 has 15 amino acids. General study results and limits: Contracting clones localized mainly to CM and EM when CD4+ and mainly to EMRA when CD8+.

A few counts support this clonotype. Its antigen is unknown. MiXCR, run by TCRdb on the 5' RACE reads, gives a single entry per CDR3 protein. The sample consists of roughly 510,000 distinct CDR3 sequences, 17% of them appearing once. The source material was PBMCs or a T cell subset sorted from them (not recorded which). This rearrangement joins TRBV7-3 to TRBJ2-5; D is unclear. The TCR was taken from an adult woman who had mild COVID-19 (a few samples of this study predate the infection). Cell type and time point are not known. The CDR3 sequence is CASSLMGGLQETQYF. CDR3 nucleotides: TGTGCCAGCAGCTTAATGGGCGGTCTACAAGAGACCCAGTACTTC.